Listed here are 29 T cell receptor beta chains from one sample, sequenced in a study of Graves' ophthalmopathy and Graves' hyperthyroidism. RNA served as the template for amplifying TCR beta CDR3 regions. Investigators did first-round RT-PCR with HTBI primers, then second-round multiplex PCR. TCRdb itself ran the multiplex PCR reads through MiXCR, one entry per CDR3 protein. The data contain 150,000 to 200,000 distinct CDR3 sequences, roughly 36% of them singletons. Material for sequencing was peripheral blood. These receptor sequences come from a young man with Graves' ophthalmopathy.

The chain is built from TRBV6-2 or TRBV6-3 and TRBJ2-7, with D perhaps TRBD2 (6 bases). The germline V gene encodes CDR1 MNHEY and CDR2 SVGEGT. Trimming removed 7 bases from V and 0 bases from J, with 16 bases in between. There are 15 residues in the CDR3. The CDR3 loop reads CASIPGDSSSYEQYF. In DNA, the CDR3 is TGTGCCAGCATCCCGGGGGACTCCAGCTCCTACGAGCAGTACTTC.

This clonotype was seen ten or more times. The chain couples TRBV6-2 or TRBV6-3 to TRBJ2-5; D is possibly TRBD1 (7 bases). Between the trimmed V and J ends, which lost 6 bases and 5 bases, there was a span of 13 bases. This CDR3 region has 13 residues. CDR1 and CDR2 (germline): MNHEY, SVGEGT. DNA for the CDR3: TGTGCCAGCAGGAGGAGGGGGCCGGAGACCCAGTACTTC. It specifies CASRRRGPETQYF.

This clonotype appeared many times. The chain is built from TRBV7-2 and TRBJ1-6; the D is unclear. The CDR3 runs to 12 residues. The germline V gene encodes CDR1 SGHTA and CDR2 FQGNSA. V lost 5 bases and J lost 10, with 9 bases in between. The CDR3 region has the DNA TGTGCCAGCAGCATCGGACGATCACCCCTCCACTTT. Its protein is CASSIGRSPLHF.

This clonotype was seen at least ten times. The chain uses TRBV4-1 and TRBJ1-1; 7 bases map to TRBD1. This CDR3 comprises 16 residues. Germline CDR1 is MGHRA and CDR2 is YSYEKL. Trimming cost V 4 bases and J 1 base; bases outside gene matches: 9. For the CDR3, the DNA is TGCGCCAGCAGCCCCAGACAGGGACAAGCGAACACTGAAGCTTTCTTT. Translated, it gives CASSPRQGQANTEAFF.

The CDR3 region is CASSAGFRGPPYEQYF. DNA of the CDR3: TGTGCCAGCAGTGCCGGTTTCAGGGGCCCTCCCTACGAGCAGTACTTC. J is TRBJ2-7 and V is TRBV27; D may be TRBD1 (6 bases). The germline V and J ends were trimmed by 5 bases and 2 bases, with 19 bases remaining between them. The CDR3 is made up of 16 amino acids. The germline gives CDR1 MNHEY, CDR2 SMNVEV (reference sequence).

In nucleotides, the CDR3 is TGTGCCATCAGTGAGTCGAAGGAGACAGGGGGATCCGAGCAGTACTTC. Protein: CAISESKETGGSEQYF. The V call is TRBV10-3, the J call TRBJ2-7, with 9 bases matching TRBD1. The CDR3 is 16 amino acids. Germline-derived CDR1 and CDR2 are ENHRY and SYGVKD. The trim removed 0 bases at V and 6 bases at J, leaving 9 bases unmatched.

This clonotype was observed a single time. The gene calls are TRBV24-1 and TRBJ2-7; 8 bases align to TRBD1. The CDR3 extends over 15 amino acids. CDR1 KGHDR and CDR2 SFDVKD come from the germline V gene. Losses at the gene ends were 2 bases for V and 0 bases for J; bases not matched to a gene: 2. The CDR3 DNA is TGTGCCACCAGTGATTCGACAGGGGACTCCTACGAGCAGTACTTC. It encodes CATSDSTGDSYEQYF.

This clonotype was found many times. V usage is TRBV11-3 and J usage is TRBJ2-7, with D perhaps matching TRBD1 or TRBD2 (5 bases each). The CDR3 is made up of 15 amino acids. Germline V gene data show CDR1 as SGHNT and CDR2 as YENEEA. V lost 2 bases and J lost 3, with 14 bases in between. This CDR3 is CASSLPGRGIYEQYF. The CDR3 coding sequence is TGTGCCAGCAGCTTACCGGGACGCGGAATCTACGAGCAGTACTTC.

The chain employs TRBV7-2 and TRBJ2-4; perhaps TRBD2 as D (5 bases). The germline V gene encodes CDR1 SGHTA and CDR2 FQGNSA. Trimming cost V 1 base and J 3 bases, with 10 bases left between them. The length of the CDR3 is 15 residues. For the CDR3, the DNA is TGTGCCAGCAGCTTAGATAGCGCCTACAAAAACATTCAGTACTTC. This translates into CASSLDSAYKNIQYF.

This clonotype showed up many times. V gene TRBV12-3 or TRBV12-4 combines with J gene TRBJ1-2; weak D call: TRBD1 (5 bases). This CDR3 has 14 amino acids. Trimming cost V 6 bases and J 2 bases, with 13 bases left between them. Written as DNA, the CDR3 is TGTGCCAGCAGCCCGGGACCCTTGAACTATGGCTACACCTTC. Translated: CASSPGPLNYGYTF.

The table lists this clonotype with many counts. The chain joins TRBV30 to TRBJ1-1; D gene uncertain. Germline assignment: CDR1 GTSNPN and CDR2 SVGIG (reference sequence). The V end was cut by 0 bases, the J end by 10 bases, with 9 bases between. The CDR3 is 11 residues long. Written as DNA, the CDR3 is TGTGCCTGGAGTGTGGGCGCGGGAGCTTTCTTT. It is translated as CAWSVGAGAFF.

In its sample, this clonotype was seen many times. This chain uses TRBV19 with TRBJ1-5, with a weak D call TRBD1 (6 bases). CDR1 and CDR2 from the germline V gene are LNHDA and SQIVND (reference sequence). The CDR3 sequence is 15 residues long. Trimming removed 3 bases at V and 5 bases at J, with 14 bases between. The CDR3 DNA follows: TGTGCCAGTAGTATCCACAGGGACGGGTATCAGCCCCAGCATTTT. Amino acid sequence: CASSIHRDGYQPQHF.

There are many counts of this clonotype. This chain joins TRBV11-2 and TRBJ1-2; 8 bases line up with TRBD1. CDR1 SGHAT and CDR2 FQNNGV come from the germline V gene. The CDR3 covers 15 residues. Germline trimming cut 4 bases from V and 8 bases from J; bases unmatched to any gene: 12. DNA of the CDR3: TGTGCCAGCAGCTCTACAACCGGGACAGGCGGAGGCTACACCTTC. It specifies CASSSTTGTGGGYTF.

The J gene is TRBJ2-5, the V gene TRBV7-2; 7 bases align to TRBD2. Trimming removed 1 base from V and 4 bases from J; junction bases left unmatched: 3. This CDR3 is built from 14 residues. From germline, CDR1 is SGHTA and CDR2 FQGNSA. DNA of the CDR3: TGTGCCAGCAGCTTAGTGGCGGGAGTAGAGACCCAGTACTTC. It is translated as CASSLVAGVETQYF.

This clonotype was recorded many times. This chain joins TRBV4-3 and TRBJ2-7, with D possibly matching TRBD2 (5 bases). There are 16 residues in the CDR3. Trimming pared 0 bases from V and 4 bases from J, leaving 16 bases between. Germline V gene data show CDR1 as LGHNA and CDR2 as YSLEER. In DNA, the CDR3 is TGCGCCAGCAGCCAAGACCTCCGCGGTTCGGGATACGAGCAGTACTTC. Amino acids: CASSQDLRGSGYEQYF.

This clonotype has ten or more counts. The CDR3: CASESRDQSYEQYF. The CDR3 DNA sequence: TGTGCCAGCGAATCCCGGGACCAGTCCTACGAGCAGTACTTC. The chain is built from TRBV6-2 or TRBV6-3 and TRBJ2-7; possibly TRBD1 or TRBD2 for D (5 bases each). CDR1 and CDR2 from the germline V gene are MNHEY and SVGEGT. This CDR3 has 14 residues. Trimming cost V 8 bases and J 1 base, with 15 bases left between them.

The V call is TRBV7-2, the J call TRBJ1-1; D gene unclear. The CDR3 runs to 11 residues. Germline values: CDR1 SGHTA, CDR2 FQGNSA. Trimming removed 6 bases at V and 8 bases at J, with 10 bases between. The CDR3 spells CASRLFREAFF. The CDR3 region has the DNA TGTGCCAGCAGATTATTTAGGGAAGCTTTCTTT.

This chain connects TRBV19 to TRBJ2-7; the D gene is possibly TRBD1 (6 bases). The CDR3 is made up of 14 amino acids. Deletions cut 5 bases from V and 3 bases from J, with 14 bases between. Germline values: CDR1 LNHDA, CDR2 SQIVND (reference sequence). The CDR3 here is CASSSGPGVYEQYF. The CDR3 region has the DNA TGTGCCAGTAGTTCCGGACCAGGGGTCTACGAGCAGTACTTC.

The V call is TRBV2, the J call TRBJ2-7; no definite D call. V was trimmed by 3 bases and J by 2 bases, leaving 8 bases between them. The CDR3 is made up of 13 amino acids. Germline V CDR1 and CDR2: SNHLY, FYNNEI. CDR3 sequence: CASSEYSTYEQYF. The CDR3 DNA reads as TGTGCCAGCAGTGAGTACAGTACCTACGAGCAGTACTTC.

This clonotype has a count of ten or more. This rearrangement joins TRBV19 to TRBJ2-5; TRBD1 agrees at 7 bases. Germline CDR1 LNHDA, CDR2 SQIVND (reference sequence). V shed 3 bases and J 5 bases; nucleotides not matched to a gene: 3. This CDR3 spans 13 amino acids. The CDR3 DNA follows: TGTGCCAGTAGTATCGTCAGGGGGGAGACCCAGTACTTC. Translating gives CASSIVRGETQYF.

This clonotype was recorded at least ten times. This rearrangement joins TRBV4-1 to TRBJ2-6; D is perhaps TRBD1 (5 bases). The CDR3 sequence is 11 residues long. Germline CDR1 and CDR2: MGHRA and YSYEKL. V was shortened by 3 bases and J by 13 bases, with 7 bases between the two germline ends. The chain's CDR3 is CASSHPGVLTF. DNA for the CDR3: TGCGCCAGCAGCCACCCAGGGGTCCTGACTTTC.

V and J are TRBV20-1 and TRBJ1-2, with D possibly matching TRBD1 (6 bases). V was trimmed by 5 bases and J by 7 bases, leaving 14 bases between them. Germline lookup yields CDR1 DFQATT and CDR2 SNEGSKA (reference sequence). The CDR3 has 12 amino acids. The CDR3 DNA reads TGCAGTGCTCCCAGGGGTTATGGTGGCTACACCTTC. Protein sequence: CSAPRGYGGYTF.

This clonotype was seen repeatedly, ten times or more. The chain uses TRBV27 and TRBJ1-1; D call uncertain. Germline-derived CDR1 and CDR2 are MNHEY and SMNVEV (reference sequence). Between the trimmed V and J ends, which lost 2 bases and 4 bases, there was a span of 8 bases. This CDR3 region has 13 residues. CDR3 region: CASSLRSGTEAFF. CDR3 in DNA: TGTGCCAGCAGTTTACGGTCCGGCACTGAAGCTTTCTTT.

This clonotype has ten or more counts. DNA of the CDR3: TGCAGTGCCATCGGGGGATATGGGGGCGAGACCCAGTACTTC. Protein: CSAIGGYGGETQYF. J is TRBJ2-5 and V is TRBV20-1; D may correspond to TRBD1 or TRBD2 (6 bases each). Germline V CDR1 and CDR2: DFQATT, SNEGSKA (reference sequence). Trimming took off 6 bases at V and 5 bases at J, with 19 bases between the two ends. The length of the CDR3 is 14 residues.

The rearrangement joins TRBV7-8 to TRBJ1-3; D is ambiguous. Germline CDR1 reads SGHVS; CDR2 reads FQNEAQ. The CDR3 runs to 12 residues. Trimming stripped 5 bases from V and 4 bases from J, with 6 bases between. CDR3 sequence reads: CASSRFGNTIYF. CDR3 nucleotide sequence: TGTGCCAGCAGCCGCTTCGGAAACACCATATATTTT.

This clonotype was seen more than once but under ten times. V and J are TRBV12-3 or TRBV12-4 and TRBJ2-2, with D tentatively TRBD1 (6 bases). The CDR3 length is 14 residues. Trimming left V 9 bases short and J 6 bases short, with 17 bases between. CDR3 coding DNA: TGTGCCAGTCCCACGTCACAGGGTGCCGGGGAGCTGTTTTTT. This codes for CASPTSQGAGELFF.

The CDR3 sequence: CASSLTSGRLQETQYF. The CDR3 nucleotides read TGTGCCAGCAGCTTGACTAGCGGGAGGCTCCAAGAGACCCAGTACTTC. V and J are TRBV7-2 and TRBJ2-5, with 13 bases fitting TRBD2. The CDR3 is 16 residues long. V dropped 3 bases and J dropped 1; count of bases not matched to a gene: 2. Per germline, CDR1 SGHTA and CDR2 FQGNSA.

This clonotype came up many times. The rearrangement joins TRBV27 to TRBJ2-7, with D possibly called TRBD1 or TRBD2 (7 bases each). V lost 2 bases, J lost 3 bases, and 17 bases lay in between. Germline values: CDR1 MNHEY, CDR2 SMNVEV (reference sequence). This CDR3 is 16 amino acids long. The CDR3 sequence: CASSLTGEGYLYEQYF. CDR3 coding DNA: TGTGCCAGCAGTTTAACAGGGGAGGGATACCTCTACGAGCAGTACTTC.

V usage is TRBV5-1 and J usage is TRBJ2-7, with D unclear. V shed 2 bases and J shed 6 bases, with 6 bases lying between them. The CDR3 contains 11 residues. The germline V gene has CDR1 SGHRS and CDR2 YFSETQ. In nucleotides, the CDR3 is TGCGCCAGCAGCTTTAATGCCGAGCAGTACTTC. This sequence encodes CASSFNAEQYF.